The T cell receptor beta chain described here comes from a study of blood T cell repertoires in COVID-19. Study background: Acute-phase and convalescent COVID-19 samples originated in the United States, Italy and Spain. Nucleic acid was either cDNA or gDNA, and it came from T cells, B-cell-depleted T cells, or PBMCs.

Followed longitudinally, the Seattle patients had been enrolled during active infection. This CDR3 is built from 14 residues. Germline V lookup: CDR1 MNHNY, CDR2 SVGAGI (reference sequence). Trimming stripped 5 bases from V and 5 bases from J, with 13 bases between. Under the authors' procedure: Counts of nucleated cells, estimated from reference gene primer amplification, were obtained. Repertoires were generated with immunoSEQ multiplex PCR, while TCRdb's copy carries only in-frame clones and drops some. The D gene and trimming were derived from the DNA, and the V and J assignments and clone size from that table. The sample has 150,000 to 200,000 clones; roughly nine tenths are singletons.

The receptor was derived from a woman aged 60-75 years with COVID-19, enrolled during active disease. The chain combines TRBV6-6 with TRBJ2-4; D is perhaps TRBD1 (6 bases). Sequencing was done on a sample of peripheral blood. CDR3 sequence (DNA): TGTGCCAGCAGTCGCGGACAGAAGCAAAACATTCAGTACTTC. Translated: CASSRGQKQNIQYF.